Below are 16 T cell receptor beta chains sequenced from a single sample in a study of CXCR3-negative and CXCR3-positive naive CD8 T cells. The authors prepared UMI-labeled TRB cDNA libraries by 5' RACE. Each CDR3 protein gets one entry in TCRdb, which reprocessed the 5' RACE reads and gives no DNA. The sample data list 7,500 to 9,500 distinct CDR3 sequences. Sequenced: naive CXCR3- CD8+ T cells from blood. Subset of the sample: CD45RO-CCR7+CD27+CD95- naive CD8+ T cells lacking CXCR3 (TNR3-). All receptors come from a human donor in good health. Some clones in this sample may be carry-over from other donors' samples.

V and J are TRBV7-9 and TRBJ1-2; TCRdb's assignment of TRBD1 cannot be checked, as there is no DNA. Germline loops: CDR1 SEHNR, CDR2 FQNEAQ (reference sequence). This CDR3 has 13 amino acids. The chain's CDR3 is CASTPTGSYGYTF.

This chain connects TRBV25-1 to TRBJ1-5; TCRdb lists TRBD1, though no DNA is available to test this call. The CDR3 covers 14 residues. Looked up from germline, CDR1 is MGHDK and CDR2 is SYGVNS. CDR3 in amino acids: CASSEDSFNQPQHF. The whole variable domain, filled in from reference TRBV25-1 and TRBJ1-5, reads EADIYQTPRYLVIGTGKKITLECSQTMGHDKMYWYQQDPGMELHLIHYSYGVNSTEKGDLSSESTVSRIRTEHFPLTLESARPSHTSQYLCASSEDSFNQPQHFGDGTRLSIL.

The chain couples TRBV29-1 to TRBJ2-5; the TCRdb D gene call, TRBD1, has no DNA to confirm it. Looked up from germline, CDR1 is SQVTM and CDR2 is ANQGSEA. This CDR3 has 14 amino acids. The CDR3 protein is CSVEFLGAGETQYF.

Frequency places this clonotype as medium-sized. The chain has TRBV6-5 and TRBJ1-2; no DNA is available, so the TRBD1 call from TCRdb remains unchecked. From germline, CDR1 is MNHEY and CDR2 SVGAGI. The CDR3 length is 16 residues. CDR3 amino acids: CASSYREGGMDYGYTF.

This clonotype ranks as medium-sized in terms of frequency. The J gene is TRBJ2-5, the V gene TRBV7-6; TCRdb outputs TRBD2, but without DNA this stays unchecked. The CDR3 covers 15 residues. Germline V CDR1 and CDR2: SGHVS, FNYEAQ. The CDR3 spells CASSPTISGRETQYF.

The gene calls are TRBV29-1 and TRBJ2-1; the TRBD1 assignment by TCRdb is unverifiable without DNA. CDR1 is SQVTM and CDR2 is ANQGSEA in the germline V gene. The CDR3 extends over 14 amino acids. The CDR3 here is CSVVGAVSYNEQFF.

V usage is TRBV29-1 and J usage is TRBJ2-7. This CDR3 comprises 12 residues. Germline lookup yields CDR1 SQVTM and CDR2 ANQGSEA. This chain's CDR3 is CSVEDTIYEQYF.

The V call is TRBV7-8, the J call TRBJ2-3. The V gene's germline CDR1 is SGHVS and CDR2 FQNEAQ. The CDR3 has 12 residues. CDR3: CASSSNPNTQYF.

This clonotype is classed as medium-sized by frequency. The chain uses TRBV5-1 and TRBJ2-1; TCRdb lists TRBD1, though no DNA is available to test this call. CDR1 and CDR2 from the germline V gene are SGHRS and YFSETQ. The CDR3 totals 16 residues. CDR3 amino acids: CASSLKGTDYDDEQFF.

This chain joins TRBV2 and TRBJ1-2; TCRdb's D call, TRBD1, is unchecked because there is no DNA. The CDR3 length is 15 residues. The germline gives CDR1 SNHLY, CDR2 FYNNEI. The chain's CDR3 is CASSLGTGLERGYTF.

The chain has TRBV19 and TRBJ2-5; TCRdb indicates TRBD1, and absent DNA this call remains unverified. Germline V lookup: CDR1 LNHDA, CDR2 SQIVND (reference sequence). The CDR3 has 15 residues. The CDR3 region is CASSMIQDRQETQYF.

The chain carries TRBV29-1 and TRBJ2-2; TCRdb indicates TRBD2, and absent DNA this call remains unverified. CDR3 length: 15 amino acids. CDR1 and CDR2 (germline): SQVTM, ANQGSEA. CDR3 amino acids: CSADAGTLNTGELFF.

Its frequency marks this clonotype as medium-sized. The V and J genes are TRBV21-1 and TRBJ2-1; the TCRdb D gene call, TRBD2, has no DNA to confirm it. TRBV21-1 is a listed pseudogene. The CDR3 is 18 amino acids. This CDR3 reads CASSTQTSGRTSYNEQFF.

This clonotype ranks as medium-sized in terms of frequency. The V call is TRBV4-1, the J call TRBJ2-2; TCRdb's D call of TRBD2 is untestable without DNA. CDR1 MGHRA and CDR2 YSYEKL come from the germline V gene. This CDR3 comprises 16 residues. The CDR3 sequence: CASSPTGREVAGELFF.

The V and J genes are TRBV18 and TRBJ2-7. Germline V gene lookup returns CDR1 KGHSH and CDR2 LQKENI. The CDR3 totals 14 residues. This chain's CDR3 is CASSAEGSPYEQYF.

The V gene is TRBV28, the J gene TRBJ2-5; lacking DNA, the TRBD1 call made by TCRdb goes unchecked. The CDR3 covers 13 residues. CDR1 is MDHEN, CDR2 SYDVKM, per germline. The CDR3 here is CASVTGTGGTQYF.